The rows below give T cell receptor beta chains drawn from one sample of a study of T cells in localized non-small cell lung cancer. The table came from immunoSEQ multiplex PCR; TCRdb's copy has only in-frame clones and leaves some out. Of tens of thousands of clones listed, over 80% are singletons. Sequencing was performed on peripheral blood, taken before any cancer treatment. The receptors stem from a man aged 35 to 69 with stage I squamous cell lung carcinoma. CDR3s include the opening cysteine and the closing phenylalanine or tryptophan. A D gene is named only where the DNA matches it firmly. Size values are once, few and many counts, or a class for expanded clones, and some rows have none.

length	size	V	J	D	CDR3	DNA
14	NA	TRBV5-1	TRBJ2-5	NA	CASSSQGREETQYF	TGCGCCAGCAGCTCACAGGGGAGGGAAGAGACCCAGTACTTC
11	NA	TRBV20-1	TRBJ1-1	NA	CSARDRPEAFF	TGCAGTGCTAGAGATAGGCCTGAAGCTTTCTTT
13	NA	TRBV2	TRBJ2-5	NA	CASSGQWQETQYF	TGTGCCAGCAGTGGACAGTGGCAAGAGACCCAGTACTTC
11	NA	TRBV6-1	TRBJ1-1	NA	CASRGSSKAFF	TGTGCCAGCCGTGGCTCCTCAAAAGCTTTCTTT
15	NA	TRBV5-1	TRBJ1-1	TRBD1	CASSSRTGEGTEAFF	TGCGCCAGCAGCTCCAGAACAGGGGAGGGAACTGAAGCTTTCTTT
14	once	TRBV10-3	TRBJ2-7	NA	CAISESQTAYEQYF	TGTGCCATCAGTGAGTCGCAGACAGCCTACGAGCAGTACTTC
13	NA	TRBV29-1	TRBJ1-2	NA	CSVNREGSDGYTF	TGCAGCGTTAACAGGGAAGGGAGTGATGGCTACACCTTC
14	NA	TRBV18	TRBJ1-6	NA	CASSQTHRDSPLHF	TGTGCCAGCTCACAGACCCACAGGGATTCACCCCTCCACTTT
17	NA	TRBV18	TRBJ1-2	NA	CASSPARGSASHYGYTF	TGTGCCAGCTCACCAGCCCGAGGAAGTGCTTCCCACTATGGCTACACCTTC
15	NA	TRBV5-1	TRBJ2-3	TRBD1	CASSRTGEGTDTQYF	TGCGCCAGCAGCCGGACAGGGGAGGGCACAGATACGCAGTATTTT
17	NA	TRBV7-9	TRBJ1-1	TRBD1	CASSLSRGPGGDTEAFF	TGTGCCAGCAGCTTATCCAGGGGGCCCGGGGGGGACACTGAAGCTTTCTTT
11	NA	TRBV5-1	TRBJ1-2	NA	CASGREGRYTF	TGCGCCAGCGGCCGGGAGGGACGCTACACCTTC
15	NA	TRBV5-1	TRBJ2-2	NA	CASSLAPGSEGELFF	TGCGCCAGCAGCTTGGCCCCTGGATCTGAGGGGGAGCTGTTTTTT
17	NA	TRBV7-2	TRBJ2-1	TRBD2	CASSLGLAGGQGNEQFF	TGTGCCAGCAGCCTCGGACTAGCGGGGGGGCAGGGGAATGAGCAGTTCTTC
14	NA	TRBV4-1	TRBJ1-5	NA	CASSARDQNQPQHF	TGCGCCAGCAGCGCCCGGGACCAAAATCAGCCCCAGCATTTT
13	NA	TRBV5-5	TRBJ1-1	NA	CASSLEGGTEAFF	TGTGCCAGCAGCTTGGAAGGGGGAACTGAAGCTTTCTTT
11	NA	TRBV28	TRBJ1-2	NA	CASSLVSGYTF	TGTGCCAGCAGTCTCGTGAGTGGCTACACCTTC
15	few	TRBV19	TRBJ1-6	NA	CATSIGVSYNSPLHF	TGTGCCACCTCCATTGGTGTCTCCTATAATTCACCCCTCCACTTT
13	NA	TRBV9	TRBJ1-6	NA	CASSVVEDSPLHF	TGTGCCAGCAGCGTAGTTGAAGATTCACCCCTCCACTTT
15	once	TRBV7-2	TRBJ1-1	NA	CASSELGLFVTEAFF	TGTGCCAGCAGCGAATTAGGGCTTTTTGTCACTGAAGCTTTCTTT
16	NA	TRBV4-1	TRBJ1-3	NA	CASSQPRDTKGNTIYF	TGCGCCAGCAGCCAACCACGGGACACCAAAGGAAACACCATATATTTT
15	NA	TRBV7-8	TRBJ1-2	NA	CASSLVGSDHYGYTF	TGTGCCAGCAGCTTAGTTGGCTCGGACCACTATGGCTACACCTTC
15	NA	TRBV14	TRBJ1-2	TRBD1	CASSHLDRGRGGYTF	TGTGCCAGCAGCCATCTAGACAGGGGGCGCGGAGGCTACACCTTC